This T cell receptor beta chain comes out of a study of radiotherapy plus CTLA-4 blockade in lung cancer. The germline V gene encodes CDR1 SEHNR and CDR2 FQNEAQ (reference sequence). Trimming shortened V by 5 bases and J by 3 bases, and 14 bases separated the two germline ends. The CDR3 is 14 residues long. TCRdb's copy holds only in-frame clones and misses some; the assay was immunoSEQ multiplex PCR. The data show tens of thousands of clones, roughly 76% seen once. This rearrangement joins TRBV7-9 to TRBJ2-7, with D perhaps TRBD1 (6 bases). This TCR was recovered from a human donor with non-small cell lung cancer who had a complete response to radiotherapy plus ipilimumab. Sequences were derived from peripheral blood, sampled from a patient treated with radiotherapy plus ipilimumab. CDR3 region: CASSRGGSSYEQYF. The CDR3, as DNA: TGTGCCAGCAGCCGTGGGGGCAGCAGCTACGAGCAGTACTTC.